A selection of T cell receptor beta chains follows, all from one sample in a study of T cells in Graves' hyperthyroidism and ophthalmopathy. TCRdb ran MiXCR on the multiplex PCR reads and lists one entry per CDR3 protein. The sample holds fewer than 550,000 distinct CDR3 sequences, around a quarter seen once. The sequencing input was blood. The receptors come from a woman aged 25 to 39 with Graves' ophthalmopathy. Each CDR3 is given with its conserved first and last residue. Each record gives: D gene, J gene, V gene, clone size, CDR3 DNA, CDR3 protein. D genes are given only for firm matches. Clone size, where shown, is once, few, many, or a class for clones that have expanded.

>.|TRBJ2-5|TRBV7-2|few
TGTGCCAGCAGAATTCGGGGGGCGGATGGGACCCAGTACTTC
CASRIRGADGTQYF
>TRBD1|TRBJ1-1|TRBV7-9|.
TGTGCCAGCAGTCCCCCGACAGGGCCCCCCAAAAGAGCTTTCTTT
CASSPPTGPPKRAFF
>.|TRBJ1-5|TRBV5-1|many
TGCGCCAGCAGCTTGGAGGCCAATCAGCCCCAGCATTTT
CASSLEANQPQHF
>.|TRBJ2-7|TRBV27|many
TGTGCCAGCAGTCAGAGACAGACGGAGTACGAGCAGTACTTC
CASSQRQTEYEQYF
>.|TRBJ2-7|TRBV9|many
TGTGCCAGCAGCTTCCGGGACATAGCCTACGAGCAGTACTTC
CASSFRDIAYEQYF
>TRBD1|TRBJ2-7|TRBV11-2|few
TGTGCCAGCATCCCCATGCGCCGGGACAGCTCATCCTACGAGCAGTACTTC
CASIPMRRDSSSYEQYF
>.|TRBJ2-5|TRBV2|.
TGTGCCAGCAGGGCTGCGTTGTGGGAGACCCAGTACTTC
CASRAALWETQYF
>.|TRBJ1-6|TRBV27|.
TGTGCCTTCTCCCGGGGACCCAACAATTCACCCCTCCACTTT
CAFSRGPNNSPLHF
>TRBD1|TRBJ1-5|TRBV11-2|many
TGTGCCAGCAGCCAACGTCCCGGGACAGGGAACCAGCCCCAGCATTTT
CASSQRPGTGNQPQHF
>.|TRBJ2-5|TRBV29-1|once
TGCAGCGTTGGGGGAGGGGGACAAGAGACCCAGTACTTC
CSVGGGGQETQYF
>TRBD1|TRBJ2-5|TRBV6-1|once
TGTGCCAGTCACACAGGGGTGAAGGAGACCCAGTACTTC
CASHTGVKETQYF
>.|TRBJ1-1|TRBV20-1|.
TGCAGTGCTAGAGATCCCTCCGGACAGCGGAACACTGAAGCTTTCTTT
CSARDPSGQRNTEAFF
>.|TRBJ1-3|TRBV3-1|few
TGTGCCAGCAGTACAGCCCCGGGGGCAGCTGGAAACACCATATATTTT
CASSTAPGAAGNTIYF
>.|TRBJ1-1|TRBV11-2|many
TGTGCCAGCAGCTTAGTCCCAGGGTTGTACACTGAAGCTTTCTTT
CASSLVPGLYTEAFF
>TRBD2|TRBJ2-5|TRBV11-2|.
TGTGCCAGCAGACTAGCGGCCTCGGGAACCCAGTACTTC
CASRLAASGTQYF
>.|TRBJ1-5|TRBV20-1|.
TGCAGTGCTACGCAGACAGTGCCGCCCCAGCCCCAGCATTTT
CSATQTVPPQPQHF
>.|TRBJ1-1|TRBV28|many
TGTGCCAGCACCCCGGCGGAGAACACTGAAGCTTTCTTT
CASTPAENTEAFF
>TRBD1|TRBJ2-7|TRBV7-2|.
TGTGCCAGCAACCCCGGACAGGGGGTTTACGAGCAGTACTTC
CASNPGQGVYEQYF
>.|TRBJ1-1|TRBV6-1|once
TGTGCCAGCAGGAATGGACAGCTGAACACTGAATCTTTCTTT
CASRNGQLNTESFF
>TRBD1|TRBJ2-5|TRBV7-9|many
TGTGCCAGCAGCTCAGCCCCGGGACAGGCTCAAGAGACCCAGTACTTC
CASSSAPGQAQETQYF
>.|TRBJ1-1|TRBV4-2|few
TGTGCCAGCAGCCAAGAAGACCTCGGGGTCCTGAACACTGAAGCTTTCTTT
CASSQEDLGVLNTEAFF
>.|TRBJ2-5|TRBV6-5|few
TGTGCCAGCAGTTACTCTTCGTCACTAGGGTATCAAGAGACGCAGTACTTC
CASSYSSSLGYQETQYF
>.|TRBJ1-2|TRBV11-3|many
TGTGCCAGCAGCCCCAGGACCTCGCCCTATGGCTACACCTTC
CASSPRTSPYGYTF
>TRBD2|TRBJ2-5|TRBV20-1|many
TGCAGTGCCAACTCACTAGCGGGGGTCCAAGAGACCCAGTACTTC
CSANSLAGVQETQYF
>TRBD2|TRBJ2-7|TRBV11-1|many
TGTGCCAGCAGCTTAGCTAGCGGGGGCTACGAGCAGTACTTC
CASSLASGGYEQYF
>TRBD2|TRBJ2-5|TRBV14|many
TGTGCCAGCAGCCAAGACCTTAGGACTAGCGGGGGAGAGACCCAGTACTTC
CASSQDLRTSGGETQYF